This TCR beta chain emerged from a study of T cell responses to AZD1222 COVID-19 vaccine. Broader study findings: Per reports, nearly half of all spike-specific TCRs target regions that are unmutated in variants. Mostly white British, mostly female donors; authors suggested clonal diversity may be underestimated. Breadth and depth of Spike-specific TCRs rose after two AZD1222 doses. Samples come after the peak T cell response, not at day 14.

Of note for this clone: Its antigen is unidentified.

TCRdb keeps only in-frame clones here, not all; method: immunoSEQ multiplex PCR. The table lists some 97,000 clones, more than 75% of them singletons. This CDR3 is built from 15 residues. With 5 bases removed from V and 5 bases from J, the gap between germline ends came to 15 bases. In germline, CDR1 is SEHNR, CDR2 FQNEAQ (reference sequence). The input for sequencing was peripheral blood, taken on day 0 of AZD1222 vaccination. The source is an adult in good health. The chain couples TRBV7-9 to TRBJ1-4; no clear D gene. In nucleotides, the CDR3 is TGTGCCAGCAGCCCCGCGACGGCGGGAAATGAAAAACTGTTTTTT. Its translation is CASSPATAGNEKLFF.